A single sample is the source of the 28 T cell receptor beta chains below, sequenced in a study of T cells in pancreatic ductal adenocarcinoma. Surgery without prior neoadjuvant therapy was the treatment of the selected pancreatic ductal adenocarcinoma patients. Measured with immunoSEQ multiplex PCR; TCRdb has only the in-frame clones, and not every one. The data contain roughly 100,000 clones, nearly 95% of them seen just once; the ten biggest clones take up less than 4%. Sequencing used PBMCs. The source of these receptors is a human donor with pancreatic ductal adenocarcinoma.

This rearrangement joins TRBV7-8 to TRBJ2-7; D is possibly TRBD1 (5 bases). The CDR3 runs to 15 residues. CDR1 and CDR2 (germline): SGHVS, FQNEAQ. The V end lost 5 bases, the J end lost 4 bases, and 18 bases lay between the germline ends. CDR3 residues: CASSLALGVAYEQYF. Written as DNA, the CDR3 is TGTGCCAGCAGCCTGGCTCTAGGGGTCGCGTACGAGCAGTACTTC.

This clone turned up a few times. CDR3 residues: CASTTGNYEQYF. The CDR3 DNA sequence: TGTGCCAGCACGACAGGGAATTACGAGCAGTACTTC. The V call is TRBV2, the J call TRBJ2-7, with 7 bases aligning to TRBD1. V was pared by 7 bases and J by 4 bases, with 4 bases of the junction left unmatched. CDR3 length equals 12 residues. Germline V lookup: CDR1 SNHLY, CDR2 FYNNEI.

This clone ranks as medium-sized. This chain connects TRBV19 to TRBJ1-4; TRBD1 agrees at 9 bases. This CDR3 has 16 amino acids. Germline values: CDR1 LNHDA, CDR2 SQIVND (reference sequence). J was trimmed by 8 bases and V by 7 bases; bases with no gene match: 14. CDR3 protein: CASTRTPGQGNEKLFF. The CDR3 coding sequence is TGTGCCAGTACTAGAACACCGGGACAGGGTAACGAAAAACTGTTTTTT.

The rearrangement links TRBV2 to TRBJ1-1; TRBD1 might be the D (5 bases). Germline V gives CDR1 SNHLY, CDR2 FYNNEI. The V and J ends lost 4 bases and 10 bases respectively, with 16 bases between them. There are 13 residues in the CDR3. The CDR3 nucleotides are TGTGCCAGCAGTGTAGTTGGGGACGGGAGAGCTTTCTTT. This gives the protein CASSVVGDGRAFF. Looking up the rest from reference TRBV2 and TRBJ1-1 gives the full variable domain: EPEVTQTPSHQVTQMGQEVILRCVPISNHLYFYWYRQILGQKVEFLVSFYNNEISEKSEIFDDQFSVERPDGSNFTLKIRSTKLEDSAMYFCASSVVGDGRAFFGQGTRLTVV.

The chain combines TRBV28 with TRBJ2-7, with 7 positions matching TRBD1. The CDR3 runs 14 residues. Germline V gives CDR1 MDHEN, CDR2 SYDVKM. V trimming: 6 bases; J trimming: 5 bases; junction bases outside the gene matches: 10. CDR3 amino acids: CASSPETGTNEQYF. The CDR3 coding sequence is TGTGCCAGCAGCCCCGAGACAGGGACCAACGAGCAGTACTTC.

The J gene is TRBJ2-3, the V gene TRBV2; 16 positions match TRBD2. The CDR3 loop spans 20 amino acids. With V trimmed by 3 bases and J by 4 bases, 13 bases remained unmatched. Germline values: CDR1 SNHLY, CDR2 FYNNEI. Here the CDR3 DNA reads TGTGCCAGCAGTGATCCCCTGGGACTAGCGGGAGGGCCGAGCGCAGATACGCAGTATTTT. Its protein product is CASSDPLGLAGGPSADTQYF.

The chain recombines TRBV11-2 with TRBJ2-2; maybe TRBD1 (7 bases). The germline V and J ends were trimmed by 1 base and 7 bases, with 13 bases remaining between them. CDR1 and CDR2 from the germline V gene are SGHAT and FQNNGV. The CDR3 totals 15 residues. For the CDR3, the DNA is TGTGCCAGCAGCTTAGGGAGGGGGCTAGGCGGGGAGCTGTTTTTT. Encoded protein: CASSLGRGLGGELFF. Drawing the rest from reference TRBV11-2 and TRBJ2-2, the complete variable domain is EAGVAQSPRYKIIEKRQSVAFWCNPISGHATLYWYQQILGQGPKLLIQFQNNGVVDDSQLPKDRFSAERLKGVDSTLKIQPAKLEDSAVYLCASSLGRGLGGELFFGEGSRLTVL.

J is TRBJ2-5 and V is TRBV9; 11 positions match TRBD2. This CDR3 has 15 residues. CDR1 SGDLS and CDR2 YYNGEE come from the germline V gene. V was clipped by 3 bases and J by 4 bases; unmatched bases: 5. CDR3 sequence: CASSAGLAAGETQYF. The DNA of the CDR3 is TGTGCCAGCAGCGCGGGACTAGCGGCGGGAGAGACCCAGTACTTC.

This clone appeared a single time. For the CDR3, the DNA is TGTGCCAGCAGCCCCGGATCGGGACAGGGACAAGAGACCCAGTACTTC. This sequence encodes CASSPGSGQGQETQYF. This chain connects TRBV7-8 to TRBJ2-5, with 9 bases aligning to TRBD1. Germline V gene data show CDR1 as SGHVS and CDR2 as FQNEAQ. The ends lost 5 bases at V and 2 bases at J; junction bases unmatched: 9. The CDR3 covers 16 residues.

This sequence joins TRBV29-1 and TRBJ2-7, with a possible D match to TRBD1 (6 bases). From germline, CDR1 is SQVTM and CDR2 ANQGSEA. This CDR3 is 11 amino acids long. The V end was cut by 4 bases, the J end by 3 bases, with 7 bases between. The CDR3 region is CSVGTDYEQYF. CDR3 in DNA: TGCAGCGTTGGGACAGACTACGAGCAGTACTTC.

The rearrangement joins TRBV23-1 to TRBJ2-3, with D unclear. TRBV23-1 is marked as an open reading frame, function uncertain. The CDR3 has 11 amino acids. V dropped 8 bases and J dropped 5 bases, with 8 bases sitting between them. In DNA, the CDR3 is TGCGCCAGCTCTCTAGAAGATACGCAGTATTTT. Amino acid sequence: CASSLEDTQYF.

The rearrangement links TRBV19 to TRBJ1-4, with D perhaps matching TRBD1 (5 bases). This CDR3 spans 12 amino acids. V was cut by 6 bases and J by 8 bases, with 10 bases left in between. Germline loops: CDR1 LNHDA, CDR2 SQIVND (reference sequence). The DNA for the CDR3 is TGTGCCAGTAGGGGACTTGGGGAAAAACTGTTTTTT. Translated, it gives CASRGLGEKLFF.

This chain joins TRBV4-2 and TRBJ2-7; tentatively, D is TRBD1 or TRBD2 (5 bases each). CDR1 is LGHNA and CDR2 is YNFKEQ in the germline V gene. The ends were cut back, 4 bases at V and 2 bases at J, with 18 bases in the middle. The CDR3 sequence is 16 residues long. The CDR3 sequence is CASSLEGQALTYEQYF. As DNA, the CDR3 is TGTGCCAGCAGCCTAGAGGGGCAGGCTCTCACCTACGAGCAGTACTTC.

The chain joins TRBV9 to TRBJ2-5; 8 positions match TRBD1. There are 14 residues in the CDR3. Germline lookup yields CDR1 SGDLS and CDR2 YYNGEE. The trim removed 0 bases at V and 5 bases at J, leaving 3 bases unmatched. As DNA, the CDR3 is TGTGCCAGCAGCGTAGCAGGGGGCGGCGAGACCCAGTACTTC. Its protein is CASSVAGGGETQYF.

The V gene is TRBV5-1, the J gene TRBJ2-7, with 8 bases identical to TRBD2. Trimming took 2 bases from V and 3 from J; bases not matched to a gene: 13. The V gene's germline CDR1 is SGHRS and CDR2 YFSETQ. The CDR3 consists of 17 residues. The CDR3 protein is CASSFGATSGVIYEQYF. DNA for the CDR3: TGCGCCAGCAGCTTTGGGGCTACTAGCGGAGTTATCTACGAGCAGTACTTC.

V is TRBV5-1 and J is TRBJ2-2, with no clear D. This CDR3 is 11 amino acids long. Per the germline V gene, CDR1 is SGHRS and CDR2 is YFSETQ. V was shortened by 3 bases and J by 5 bases, with 2 bases between the two germline ends. The CDR3 sequence: CASSSTGELFF. The CDR3 DNA is TGCGCCAGCAGCTCGACCGGGGAGCTGTTTTTT.

The chain employs TRBV5-1 and TRBJ2-5; the D gene is possibly TRBD1 (5 bases). V was shortened by 4 bases and J by 1 base, with 11 bases between the two germline ends. The CDR3 runs 14 residues. CDR1 and CDR2 (germline): SGHRS, YFSETQ. The CDR3 DNA reads as TGCGCCAGCAGCATAACACAGGTCCAAGAGACCCAGTACTTC. Its translation is CASSITQVQETQYF. The variable domain in full, with the rest retrieved from reference TRBV5-1 and TRBJ2-5, is KAGVTQTPRYLIKTRGQQVTLSCSPISGHRSVSWYQQTPGQGLQFLFEYFSETQRNKGNFPGRFSGRQFSNSRSEMNVSTLELGDSALYLCASSITQVQETQYFGPGTRLLVL.

The gene calls are TRBV4-2 and TRBJ2-7; weak D call: TRBD2 (5 bases). CDR1 is LGHNA and CDR2 is YNFKEQ in the germline V gene. Trimming removed 2 bases at V and 0 bases at J, with 8 bases between. CDR3 length: 14 residues. The DNA of the CDR3 is TGTGCCAGCAGCCAAACGGGAAGCTCCTACGAGCAGTACTTC. Translated: CASSQTGSSYEQYF.

This clone was recorded once. The V gene is TRBV19, the J gene TRBJ2-7; a possible D gene is TRBD1 (5 bases). Trimming left V 2 bases short and J 3 bases short, with 11 bases between. Looked up from germline, CDR1 is LNHDA and CDR2 is SQIVND (reference sequence). CDR3 length: 14 residues. The CDR3 loop reads CASSIQVGDYEQYF. CDR3 bases: TGTGCCAGTAGTATACAGGTAGGGGACTACGAGCAGTACTTC.

The chain employs TRBV28 and TRBJ1-5; 7 bases are a match to TRBD1. The V gene's germline CDR1 is MDHEN and CDR2 SYDVKM. The length of the CDR3 is 15 residues. J was trimmed by 1 base and V by 5 bases; bases with no gene match: 5. This CDR3 is CASSPTGVSNQPQHF. DNA of the CDR3: TGTGCCAGCAGTCCTACAGGGGTCAGCAATCAGCCCCAGCATTTT.

The CDR3 here is CASSAPGGSKNIQYF. The CDR3 region has the DNA TGTGCCAGCAGCGCTCCGGGAGGGAGCAAAAACATTCAGTACTTC. The V call is TRBV7-2, the J call TRBJ2-4; 8 nucleotides align to TRBD2. Germline CDR1 SGHTA, CDR2 FQGNSA. The CDR3 is made up of 15 amino acids. Trimming at V came to 5 bases and at J to 3 bases, leaving 6 bases not matched to a gene.

The V call is TRBV6-1, the J call TRBJ1-5; D might be TRBD1 (5 bases). Looked up from germline, CDR1 is MNHNS and CDR2 is SASEGT. With 3 bases removed from V and 7 bases from J, the gap between germline ends came to 10 bases. This CDR3 contains 13 residues. CDR3: CASSDRVGQPQHF. The DNA for the CDR3 is TGTGCCAGCAGTGACAGGGTTGGGCAGCCCCAGCATTTT.

The chain recombines TRBV10-1 with TRBJ2-1; a weak D match, TRBD1 (6 bases). Trimming stripped 7 bases from V and 15 bases from J, with 19 bases between. The CDR3 covers 12 residues. Germline lookup yields CDR1 WNHNN and CDR2 SYGVQD (reference sequence). CDR3 sequence (DNA): TGCGCCAGCACCAACAGGGTTGAAAGGGCGTTCTTC. Its translation is CASTNRVERAFF.

This chain uses TRBV6-5 with TRBJ2-2; possible D gene TRBD1, 7 bases. The germline V gene encodes CDR1 MNHEY and CDR2 SVGAGI. The length of the CDR3 is 13 residues. The V and J ends lost 11 bases and 2 bases respectively, with 12 bases between them. CDR3 sequence: CACGGGNTGELFF. CDR3 bases: TGTGCCTGTGGAGGGGGCAACACCGGGGAGCTGTTTTTT.

The CDR3 coding sequence is TGTGCCAGCAGCAGGGACAGGCGCACCGGGGAGCTGTTTTTT. Translation: CASSRDRRTGELFF. The rearrangement joins TRBV4-2 to TRBJ2-2, with 8 nucleotides matching TRBD1. This CDR3 spans 14 amino acids. CDR1 and CDR2 (germline): LGHNA, YNFKEQ. The V and J ends lost 5 bases and 4 bases, in that order; junction bases with no gene match: 3.

The chain uses TRBV27 and TRBJ2-7, with D perhaps matching TRBD1 (6 bases). CDR3 length: 15 amino acids. With 6 bases removed from V and 3 bases from J, the gap between germline ends came to 18 bases. From germline, CDR1 is MNHEY and CDR2 SMNVEV (reference sequence). The CDR3 loop is CASSPHLGQHYEQYF. In DNA, the CDR3 is TGTGCCAGCAGCCCCCATCTAGGACAGCACTACGAGCAGTACTTC.

The V call is TRBV21-1, the J call TRBJ2-3; the D call TRBD2 from the table was never checked on the DNA. TRBV21-1 counts as a pseudogene. This CDR3 comprises 17 residues. CDR3 region: CASSKGVWYGSTDTQYF. For the CDR3, the DNA is TGTGCCAGCAGCAAAGGCGTCTGGTACGGGAGCACAGATACGCAGTATTTT.

This sequence joins TRBV13 and TRBJ2-4; tentatively, D is TRBD1 (6 bases). Trimming pared 3 bases from V and 4 bases from J, leaving 16 bases between. Germline-derived CDR1 and CDR2 are PRHDT and FYEKMQ (reference sequence). The CDR3 has 16 amino acids. CDR3 loop: CASSFSPGVLKNIQYF. In DNA form, the CDR3 reads TGTGCCAGCAGCTTTAGCCCAGGGGTTCTAAAAAACATTCAGTACTTC.